Listed below are T cell receptor beta chains from one sample, sequenced in a study of patients and donors after allogeneic stem cell transplantation. In TCRdb, the RT-PCR reads were re-called with MiXCR into one record per CDR3 protein. The table shows around 240,000 distinct CDR3 sequences, with 13% to 15% occurring only once. Sequencing input: blood, either unsorted or a sorted T cell fraction (not recorded which). These receptors were taken from a human donor who was either an allogeneic HSCT recipient or a stem cell or donor lymphocyte infusion donor (not recorded which). It is not recorded whose cells these are; they may come from a transplant donor. Both conserved end residues are part of each CDR3. Each record gives: V gene, clone size, D gene, J gene, CDR3 protein. A D gene is named only where the DNA matches it firmly. Some rows have no size entry. The others give once, few or many, or a class for an expanded clone.

v_call: TRBV7-3
clone_size: few
d_call: TRBD1
j_call: TRBJ2-1
cdr3_aa: CASSFEGTGTYNEQFF

v_call: TRBV20-1
clone_size: many
d_call: -
j_call: TRBJ1-5
cdr3_aa: CSAVQGPSNQPQHF

v_call: TRBV24-1
clone_size: few
d_call: TRBD2
j_call: TRBJ2-4
cdr3_aa: CATSPAGLGNIQYF

v_call: TRBV20-1
clone_size: many
d_call: TRBD1
j_call: TRBJ1-1
cdr3_aa: CSARREGARDTEAFF

v_call: TRBV11-3
clone_size: -
d_call: TRBD2
j_call: TRBJ2-5
cdr3_aa: CASSARTSGKETQYF

v_call: TRBV7-9
clone_size: -
d_call: -
j_call: TRBJ2-2
cdr3_aa: CASSPTSYSGELFF

v_call: TRBV4-1
clone_size: -
d_call: -
j_call: TRBJ1-2
cdr3_aa: CASSQDLGFPRPSMGYTF

v_call: TRBV7-2
clone_size: -
d_call: -
j_call: TRBJ2-7
cdr3_aa: CASSLGWRGDRNYEQYF

v_call: TRBV30
clone_size: -
d_call: TRBD1
j_call: TRBJ1-1
cdr3_aa: CAWSGSPGQGVMAFF

v_call: TRBV20-1
clone_size: -
d_call: TRBD2
j_call: TRBJ2-1
cdr3_aa: CSARASGRGDEQFF

v_call: TRBV6-1
clone_size: -
d_call: TRBD1
j_call: TRBJ1-5
cdr3_aa: CASSEVGGVGNQPQHF

v_call: TRBV3-1
clone_size: -
d_call: TRBD1
j_call: TRBJ1-3
cdr3_aa: CASSLGQGNTIYF

v_call: TRBV4-2
clone_size: -
d_call: TRBD1
j_call: TRBJ1-5
cdr3_aa: CASSAGQGGNQPQHF

v_call: TRBV13
clone_size: -
d_call: TRBD2
j_call: TRBJ2-1
cdr3_aa: CASSLLAGRARSYNEQFF

v_call: TRBV2
clone_size: many
d_call: -
j_call: TRBJ1-5
cdr3_aa: CASKHGGEGQPQHF

v_call: TRBV20-1
clone_size: -
d_call: TRBD1
j_call: TRBJ1-2
cdr3_aa: CSASAGTGDGYTF

v_call: TRBV20-1
clone_size: once
d_call: TRBD1
j_call: TRBJ2-7
cdr3_aa: CSAREDRDEQYF

v_call: TRBV7-3
clone_size: many
d_call: -
j_call: TRBJ2-1
cdr3_aa: CASSPKLWGNEQFF

v_call: TRBV11-3
clone_size: -
d_call: TRBD1
j_call: TRBJ2-5
cdr3_aa: CASSLGDPWTGQETQYF

v_call: TRBV24-1
clone_size: -
d_call: -
j_call: TRBJ2-5
cdr3_aa: CATSEQGRQETQYF

v_call: TRBV5-1
clone_size: -
d_call: TRBD1
j_call: TRBJ2-3
cdr3_aa: CASSGDRGTDTQYF

v_call: TRBV7-9
clone_size: -
d_call: -
j_call: TRBJ2-2
cdr3_aa: CASSFSGLLTGELFF

v_call: TRBV5-8
clone_size: -
d_call: -
j_call: TRBJ2-3
cdr3_aa: CASSRRGTSTDTQYF

v_call: TRBV5-1
clone_size: -
d_call: -
j_call: TRBJ2-1
cdr3_aa: CASSLPSNEQFF

v_call: TRBV25-1
clone_size: many
d_call: -
j_call: TRBJ1-5
cdr3_aa: CASSESRFGGDQPQHF

v_call: TRBV10-3
clone_size: few
d_call: -
j_call: TRBJ1-5
cdr3_aa: CAISGANQPQHF

v_call: TRBV7-9
clone_size: -
d_call: TRBD1
j_call: TRBJ2-3
cdr3_aa: CASSPDRATQYF

v_call: TRBV7-9
clone_size: many
d_call: -
j_call: TRBJ2-2
cdr3_aa: CASTPTGPGGTGELFF

v_call: TRBV25-1
clone_size: few
d_call: -
j_call: TRBJ1-3
cdr3_aa: CASTENSSGNTIYF

v_call: TRBV7-6
clone_size: many
d_call: TRBD2
j_call: TRBJ2-5
cdr3_aa: CASSLVTASGQETQYF

v_call: TRBV6-1
clone_size: few
d_call: -
j_call: TRBJ1-3
cdr3_aa: CASSWEGGFSGNTIYF

v_call: TRBV5-1
clone_size: many
d_call: -
j_call: TRBJ1-1
cdr3_aa: CASRLGSTDTEAFF

v_call: TRBV20-1
clone_size: few
d_call: -
j_call: TRBJ1-1
cdr3_aa: CSAPDSLRGGEAFF

v_call: TRBV5-1
clone_size: many
d_call: -
j_call: TRBJ1-4
cdr3_aa: CASSLDGINEKLFF

v_call: TRBV9
clone_size: -
d_call: -
j_call: TRBJ2-7
cdr3_aa: CASSVNPQGHEQYF

v_call: TRBV7-2
clone_size: -
d_call: TRBD2
j_call: TRBJ2-3
cdr3_aa: CASSTSGVDTDTQYF

v_call: TRBV7-2
clone_size: -
d_call: TRBD2
j_call: TRBJ2-3
cdr3_aa: CASSPGLAGYTDTQYF

v_call: TRBV15
clone_size: few
d_call: -
j_call: TRBJ1-2
cdr3_aa: CATSRDWGAGNYGYTF

v_call: TRBV11-2
clone_size: many
d_call: -
j_call: TRBJ2-1
cdr3_aa: CASSPRTSVMEGLSSYNEQFF

v_call: TRBV4-2
clone_size: few
d_call: -
j_call: TRBJ2-5
cdr3_aa: CASSQAELGVGETQYF

v_call: TRBV6-5
clone_size: -
d_call: TRBD2
j_call: TRBJ2-3
cdr3_aa: CASSYSSGTPTDTQYF

v_call: TRBV6-6
clone_size: -
d_call: -
j_call: TRBJ2-2
cdr3_aa: CASSFSYTGELFF

v_call: TRBV10-3
clone_size: -
d_call: -
j_call: TRBJ1-6
cdr3_aa: CAIRDMEGNSPLHF

v_call: TRBV11-2
clone_size: few
d_call: -
j_call: TRBJ1-2
cdr3_aa: CASSLDGRVYGYTF

v_call: TRBV7-7
clone_size: -
d_call: -
j_call: TRBJ2-5
cdr3_aa: CASSGGQQETQYF

v_call: TRBV5-1
clone_size: -
d_call: -
j_call: TRBJ2-7
cdr3_aa: CASSLLAEGSYEQYF

v_call: TRBV28
clone_size: few
d_call: TRBD1
j_call: TRBJ2-5
cdr3_aa: CASSLSDRGPRGRAQYF

v_call: TRBV6-1
clone_size: many
d_call: TRBD2
j_call: TRBJ2-3
cdr3_aa: CASTLAGGSTDTQYF

v_call: TRBV30
clone_size: -
d_call: -
j_call: TRBJ1-1
cdr3_aa: CAWRAGINTEAFF

v_call: TRBV5-1
clone_size: -
d_call: -
j_call: TRBJ2-3
cdr3_aa: CASGLLSTDTQYF

v_call: TRBV4-3
clone_size: -
d_call: -
j_call: TRBJ2-6
cdr3_aa: CASSQFTSSGANVLTF